What follows describes a single TCR beta chain. This record belongs to a study of blood T cell repertoires in COVID-19. Study summary: Donors in the United States, Italy and Spain gave samples during acute or convalescent COVID-19.

As handled by the study authors: Nucleated cell number was recorded as an estimate derived from reference gene primer amplification. The data were produced by immunoSEQ multiplex PCR, yet TCRdb's version contains in-frame clones alone and is incomplete. V, J and clone size are taken as reported in that table, and D and trimming were inferred from the DNA itself. The sample lists tens of thousands of clones, roughly 81% occurring once. The germline V gene encodes CDR1 SGHRS and CDR2 YFSETQ. This CDR3 has 18 amino acids. The V and J ends lost 0 bases and 3 bases, in that order; junction bases with no gene match: 9.

The sample consisted of peripheral blood. This chain joins TRBV5-1 and TRBJ2-5, with 12 bases that match TRBD2. This clonotype originated in an elderly man with acute or convalescent COVID-19. Here the CDR3 reads CASSLGAGRTSGEETQYF. CDR3 sequence (DNA): TGCGCCAGCAGCTTGGGGGCGGGAAGGACTAGCGGGGAAGAGACCCAGTACTTC.